The 31 T cell receptor beta chains reported below all come from one sample, sequenced in a study of blood T cell repertoires in COVID-19. Assay: immunoSEQ multiplex PCR; the TCRdb copy retains only in-frame clones and omits some. The sample holds about 260,000 clones, about 87% seen once. The sample consisted of PBMCs or T cells enriched from blood (not recorded which). These receptors all stem from a woman between 40 and 55 years old with acute COVID-19.

This clone has only a few counts. The rearrangement joins TRBV19 to TRBJ1-2; D is undetermined. V lost 6 bases to trimming and J lost 4 bases, with 15 bases between them. CDR1 is LNHDA, CDR2 SQIVND, per germline (reference sequence). There are 14 residues in the CDR3. The CDR3 sequence: CASRKPAQSYGYTF. CDR3 nucleotide sequence: TGTGCCAGTAGGAAACCGGCACAGTCCTATGGCTACACCTTC.

In this sample, this clone turned up a few times. The V gene is TRBV14, the J gene TRBJ2-1; 7 positions match TRBD2. The CDR3 has 14 amino acids. The germline gives CDR1 SGHDN, CDR2 FVKESK. Trimming took 0 bases from V and 10 from J; bases not matched to a gene: 6. CDR3 sequence reads: CASSQDPVAGEQFF. In DNA, the CDR3 is TGTGCCAGCAGCCAAGATCCGGTAGCGGGCGAGCAGTTCTTC.

This chain connects TRBV5-1 to TRBJ1-1; D might be TRBD1 (5 bases). Trimming stripped 4 bases from V and 0 bases from J, with 10 bases between. Germline CDR1 reads SGHRS; CDR2 reads YFSETQ. CDR3 size: 14 residues. The CDR3 protein is CASSGNRLNTEAFF. Here the CDR3 DNA reads TGCGCCAGCAGCGGAAACAGGCTGAACACTGAAGCTTTCTTT.

V and J are TRBV5-1 and TRBJ1-2; D remains ambiguous. The V and J ends lost 2 bases and 4 bases respectively, with 15 bases between them. Germline lookup yields CDR1 SGHRS and CDR2 YFSETQ. The CDR3 extends over 15 amino acids. CDR3 amino acids: CASSFGAIGSYGYTF. CDR3 in DNA: TGCGCCAGCAGCTTCGGAGCAATCGGGAGCTATGGCTACACCTTC.

The chain employs TRBV29-1 and TRBJ2-3; D remains ambiguous. Germline V gene sequence: CDR1 SQVTM, CDR2 ANQGSEA. Trimming pared 8 bases from V and 1 base from J, leaving 16 bases between. The CDR3 runs 14 residues. The CDR3 DNA follows: TGCAGCTTAAAACAGTCGATTGGCACAGATACGCAGTATTTT. Encoded protein: CSLKQSIGTDTQYF.

This clone was counted only a few times. J is TRBJ1-1 and V is TRBV7-3; TRBD1 matches 9 bases. Germline loops: CDR1 SGHTA, CDR2 FQGTGA. V shed 5 bases, J shed 1 base, and the junction held 8 bases outside the gene matches. The CDR3 runs 16 residues. CDR3 DNA sequence: TGTGCCAGCAGCCTAGGGACAGGGCGGACGAACACTGAAGCTTTCTTT. The encoded protein is CASSLGTGRTNTEAFF.

V is TRBV24-1 and J is TRBJ2-3; D is possibly TRBD1 (6 bases). Trimming pared 3 bases from V and 3 bases from J, leaving 15 bases between. The length of the CDR3 is 16 residues. Germline lookup yields CDR1 KGHDR and CDR2 SFDVKD. CDR3 nucleotides: TGTGCCACCAGTGATCCCACAGGGAAAGAAACAGATACGCAGTATTTT. Protein product: CATSDPTGKETDTQYF.

V is TRBV27 and J is TRBJ2-4, with a tentative D call TRBD1 (6 bases). The germline V gene has CDR1 MNHEY and CDR2 SMNVEV (reference sequence). Trimming stripped 8 bases from V and 0 bases from J, with 14 bases between. The CDR3 is 15 residues long. The CDR3 loop is CASRSGHLAKNIQYF. DNA of the CDR3: TGTGCCAGCCGTTCGGGACATCTAGCCAAAAACATTCAGTACTTC.

The chain joins TRBV28 to TRBJ1-3; D may be TRBD1 (6 bases). Germline V CDR1 and CDR2: MDHEN, SYDVKM. CDR3 size: 16 residues. The V end lost 5 bases, the J end lost 0 bases, and 14 bases lay between the germline ends. The CDR3 reads CASSLGQSFSGNTIYF. CDR3 DNA sequence: TGTGCCAGCAGTCTTGGACAGTCTTTCTCTGGAAACACCATATATTTT. Using reference TRBV28 and TRBJ1-3 for the parts outside the CDR3, the full variable domain is DVKVTQSSRYLVKRTGEKVFLECVQDMDHENMFWYRQDPGLGLRLIYFSYDVKMKEKGDIPEGYSVSREKKERFSLILESASTNQTSMYLCASSLGQSFSGNTIYFGEGSWLTVV.

V is TRBV7-9 and J is TRBJ2-1, with TRBD2 matching over 8 bases. There are 16 residues in the CDR3. V lost 5 bases, J lost 13 bases, and 19 bases stayed unmatched. Germline V gives CDR1 SEHNR, CDR2 FQNEAQ (reference sequence). CDR3 residues: CASSHAPRNQREFQFF. The CDR3 DNA follows: TGTGCCAGCAGCCACGCACCCCGGAACCAGCGGGAGTTTCAGTTCTTC.

The rearrangement joins TRBV13 to TRBJ2-1; D perhaps matches TRBD1 (6 bases). The CDR3 totals 17 residues. V lost 3 bases and J lost 6, with 21 bases in between. Germline CDR1 PRHDT, CDR2 FYEKMQ (reference sequence). CDR3: CASSFPVAGDIANEQFF. CDR3 bases: TGTGCCAGCAGCTTTCCGGTTGCAGGGGATATTGCCAATGAGCAGTTCTTC.

This chain joins TRBV11-2 and TRBJ2-1; 11 nucleotides line up with TRBD1. The CDR3 is made up of 16 amino acids. Germline CDR1 reads SGHAT; CDR2 reads FQNNGV. The J segment lost 0 bases and the V segment lost 5 bases, leaving 3 bases of the junction unmatched. DNA for the CDR3: TGTGCCAGCAGCCGAGGACAGGGGGCCTCCTACAATGAGCAGTTCTTC. This gives the protein CASSRGQGASYNEQFF.

V is TRBV13 and J is TRBJ2-7; a possible D gene is TRBD1 (6 bases). Trimming cost V 6 bases and J 4 bases, with 13 bases left between them. CDR3 length equals 13 residues. Germline V lookup: CDR1 PRHDT, CDR2 FYEKMQ (reference sequence). CDR3 coding DNA: TGTGCCAGCAGTCACAGGGCCCAGTACGAGCAGTACTTC. This translates into CASSHRAQYEQYF.

This chain joins TRBV7-6 and TRBJ2-2, with 7 bases fitting TRBD1. The CDR3 totals 15 residues. The V and J ends lost 5 bases and 1 base, in that order; junction bases with no gene match: 4. The V gene's germline CDR1 is SGHVS and CDR2 FNYEAQ. DNA of the CDR3: TGTGCCAGCAGCCTCTGGACAGGGAACACCGGGGAGCTGTTTTTT. It codes for CASSLWTGNTGELFF.

The gene calls are TRBV18 and TRBJ2-6; TRBD1 aligns across 7 bases. V trimming: 1 base; J trimming: 0 bases; junction bases outside the gene matches: 6. The length of the CDR3 is 18 residues. Germline V gene lookup returns CDR1 KGHSH and CDR2 LQKENI. CDR3 nucleotides: TGTGCCAGCTCACCACGATACCAGGGGGTCTCTGGGGCCAACGTCCTGACTTTC. It translates to CASSPRYQGVSGANVLTF.

This clone was counted once. The rearrangement links TRBV7-9 to TRBJ2-5, with 12 nucleotides matching TRBD1. Per germline, CDR1 SEHNR and CDR2 FQNEAQ (reference sequence). Germline trimming cut 2 bases from V and 5 bases from J; bases unmatched to any gene: 9. This CDR3 has 17 amino acids. This CDR3 is CASSLSWGDRGLETQYF. The CDR3, as DNA: TGTGCCAGCAGCTTATCTTGGGGGGACAGGGGGCTGGAGACCCAGTACTTC.

V gene TRBV7-9 combines with J gene TRBJ1-2, with D maybe TRBD1 (5 bases). CDR1 is SEHNR and CDR2 is FQNEAQ in the germline V gene (reference sequence). The CDR3 is 13 residues long. V dropped 3 bases and J dropped 2 bases, with 7 bases sitting between them. CDR3 sequence reads: CASSFGGNYGYTF. The CDR3 region has the DNA TGTGCCAGCAGCTTCGGGGGGAACTATGGCTACACCTTC.

This rearrangement joins TRBV2 to TRBJ2-1; D is ambiguous. Germline V gene data show CDR1 as SNHLY and CDR2 as FYNNEI. Trimming removed 7 bases at V and 7 bases at J, with 20 bases between. This CDR3 spans 15 amino acids. CDR3 nucleotide sequence: TGTGCCAGCACCCTTATGGCAGGCAGTAGTAATGAGCAGTTCTTC. Encoded protein: CASTLMAGSSNEQFF.

The V gene is TRBV6-2 or TRBV6-3, the J gene TRBJ2-1, with 13 nucleotides matching TRBD2. The germline V gene has CDR1 MNHEY and CDR2 SVGEGT. The CDR3 is 20 amino acids. Trimming took 0 bases from V and 0 from J; bases not matched to a gene: 8. CDR3 region: CASSYSGLAGDPGSYNEQFF. The CDR3 DNA sequence: TGTGCCAGCAGTTACTCTGGACTAGCGGGAGACCCCGGCTCCTACAATGAGCAGTTCTTC.

The rearrangement links TRBV27 to TRBJ2-7; TRBD1 agrees at 7 bases. This CDR3 has 12 amino acids. The V gene's germline CDR1 is MNHEY and CDR2 SMNVEV (reference sequence). V trimming: 4 bases; J trimming: 7 bases; junction bases outside the gene matches: 4. The CDR3 here is CASSSTGLEQYF. As DNA, the CDR3 is TGTGCCAGCAGTTCGACAGGGCTGGAGCAGTACTTC.

This clone was seen a handful of times. The chain is built from TRBV7-3 and TRBJ2-1; 7 bases agree with TRBD2. The V gene's germline CDR1 is SGHTA and CDR2 FQGTGA. The CDR3 totals 12 residues. The V gene end was trimmed by 3 bases and the J gene end by 9 bases; junction bases not matched to a gene: 2. Written as DNA, the CDR3 is TGTGCCAGCAGCTTTCCGGGAGGTGAGCAGTTCTTC. It codes for CASSFPGGEQFF.

The CDR3 loop is CASSLTGGRANEQYF. In DNA, the CDR3 is TGTGCCAGCAGCTTAACGGGCGGGAGGGCCAACGAGCAGTACTTC. V is TRBV7-3 and J is TRBJ2-7, with TRBD2 identical over 9 bases. Germline CDR1 is SGHTA and CDR2 is FQGTGA. The V gene end was trimmed by 0 bases and the J gene end by 5 bases; junction bases not matched to a gene: 5. This CDR3 is 15 amino acids long.

This chain links TRBV7-9 with TRBJ2-3; 9 bases fit TRBD2. In germline, CDR1 is SEHNR, CDR2 FQNEAQ (reference sequence). J was trimmed by 6 bases and V by 1 base; bases with no gene match: 5. The CDR3 has 15 amino acids. The DNA for the CDR3 is TGTGCCAGCAGCTTAGGGGCTAGCGGGATGGATACGCAGTATTTT. Encoded protein: CASSLGASGMDTQYF.

This chain joins TRBV6-1 and TRBJ2-1; D gene uncertain. V lost 3 bases and J lost 2, with 11 bases in between. CDR3 length equals 15 residues. CDR1 and CDR2 from the germline V gene are MNHNS and SASEGT. In DNA, the CDR3 is TGTGCCAGCAGTGATTTCGTTCTTACCTACAATGAGCAGTTCTTC. Its protein product is CASSDFVLTYNEQFF.

This chain joins TRBV29-1 and TRBJ2-1, with TRBD2 matching 12 bases. Trimming at V came to 7 bases and at J to 8 bases, leaving 6 bases not matched to a gene. The CDR3 totals 13 residues. Germline CDR1 and CDR2: SQVTM and ANQGSEA. The chain's CDR3 is CSGTSGKFYEQFF. The DNA for the CDR3 is TGCAGCGGGACTAGCGGGAAATTCTATGAGCAGTTCTTC.

The chain links TRBV5-1 to TRBJ1-2, with a weak D call TRBD1 (6 bases). V lost 3 bases, J lost 2 bases, and 23 bases lay in between. CDR1 and CDR2 (germline): SGHRS, YFSETQ. CDR3 length: 18 amino acids. CDR3: CASSSSNRLTGANYGYTF. The CDR3 nucleotides read TGCGCCAGCAGCTCCTCGAACAGATTGACAGGTGCAAACTATGGCTACACCTTC.

The rearrangement uses TRBV5-4 and TRBJ2-2; 7 bases match TRBD2. The germline V gene has CDR1 SGHNT and CDR2 YYREEE (reference sequence). The ends lost 4 bases at V and 4 bases at J; junction bases unmatched: 10. The CDR3 runs 16 residues. The CDR3 DNA is TGTGCCAGCAGCGTAGGACTAGTGGCTGCCACCGGGGAGCTGTTTTTT. Translation gives CASSVGLVAATGELFF.

The chain carries TRBV10-3 and TRBJ1-1; 11 nucleotides agree with TRBD1. This CDR3 is 15 amino acids long. CDR1 ENHRY and CDR2 SYGVKD come from the germline V gene. The junction had 3 bases not matched to a gene; V was cut back by 6 bases and J by 0 bases. The CDR3 reads CAIRGQGGLNTEAFF. The CDR3 DNA follows: TGTGCCATCAGGGGACAGGGGGGACTGAACACTGAAGCTTTCTTT.

The CDR3 nucleotides are TGTGCCAGCAGCCAAGATTCGGGAGGTCCCGGGGAGCTGTTTTTT. This gives the protein CASSQDSGGPGELFF. The rearrangement joins TRBV4-2 to TRBJ2-2, with 7 bases matching TRBD2. CDR1 and CDR2 from the germline V gene are LGHNA and YNFKEQ. V was clipped by 0 bases and J by 6 bases; unmatched bases: 4. The CDR3 has 15 amino acids.

The chain carries TRBV28 and TRBJ2-7; 7 positions agree with TRBD1. Unmatched junction bases numbered 10, after V lost 6 bases and J lost 2 bases. The CDR3 length is 15 residues. Germline V CDR1 and CDR2: MDHEN, SYDVKM. This chain's CDR3 is CASSKRQGETYEQYF. The CDR3 DNA sequence: TGTGCCAGCAGCAAGCGACAGGGCGAAACCTACGAGCAGTACTTC.

The table lists this clone with a few counts. The chain combines TRBV18 with TRBJ1-1; weak D call: TRBD1 (5 bases). CDR1 and CDR2 (germline): KGHSH, LQKENI. This CDR3 has 17 residues. With 3 bases removed from V and 4 bases from J, the gap between germline ends came to 21 bases. The CDR3 DNA reads TGTGCCAGCTCACCCAACCCCCTCGGGGCGGGGAGCACTGAAGCTTTCTTT. It codes for CASSPNPLGAGSTEAFF.